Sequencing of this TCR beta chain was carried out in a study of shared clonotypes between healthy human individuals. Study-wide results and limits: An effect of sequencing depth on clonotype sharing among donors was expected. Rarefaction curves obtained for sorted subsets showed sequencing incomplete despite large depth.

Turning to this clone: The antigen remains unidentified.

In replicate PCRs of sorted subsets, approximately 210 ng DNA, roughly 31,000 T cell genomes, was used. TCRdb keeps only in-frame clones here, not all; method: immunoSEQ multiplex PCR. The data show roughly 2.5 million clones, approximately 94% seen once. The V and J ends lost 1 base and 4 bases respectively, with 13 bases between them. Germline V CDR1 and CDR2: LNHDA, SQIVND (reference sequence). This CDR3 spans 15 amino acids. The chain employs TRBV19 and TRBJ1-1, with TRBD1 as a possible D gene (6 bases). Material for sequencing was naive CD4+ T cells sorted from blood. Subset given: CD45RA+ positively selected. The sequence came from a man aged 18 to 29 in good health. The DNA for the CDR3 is TGTGCCAGTAGTATAGTCTGGGGAGGGGGCACTGAAGCTTTCTTT. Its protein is CASSIVWGGGTEAFF.